Listed below are T cell receptor beta chains from one sample, sequenced in a study of shared clonotypes between healthy human individuals. Using immunoSEQ multiplex PCR, the repertoire was profiled, and TCRdb retains in-frame clones only, with some absent. This sample has roughly 2.1 million clones, with about 92% found just once. The specimen sequenced was naive CD8+ T cells from PBMCs. These receptors were taken from a man aged 18 to 30 in good health. Some clones in this sample may be carry-over from other donors' samples. Both conserved end residues are trimmed from each CDR3. The order of the fields is J gene, clone size, V gene, CDR3 protein. Expanded clones are given a class, and other clones once, few, many or no size at all.

>TRBJ1-2|-|TRBV9
ASSVGTTFYGYT
>TRBJ2-3|once|TRBV7-9
ASSLASGGTDTQY
>TRBJ2-1|-|TRBV7-3
ASSRWQGAYNEQF
>TRBJ2-7|-|TRBV6-6
ASSYQTESYEQY
>TRBJ1-1|-|TRBV4-1
ASSQALTQGGAEAF
>TRBJ2-7|-|TRBV7-8
ASSLANPYEQY
>TRBJ2-2|-|TRBV29-1
SGVQGTGELF
>TRBJ2-7|-|TRBV7-6
ASRETGIGNEQY
>TRBJ2-7|few|TRBV5-4
ASSFLSGEQY
>TRBJ1-5|-|TRBV4-3
ASSQDGGGMGNQPQH
>TRBJ2-4|-|TRBV11-2
ASSWGLGPGGNIQY
>TRBJ2-7|-|TRBV27
ASSLEGSAYEQY
>TRBJ1-1|few|TRBV6-5
ASSYGRGPEAF
>TRBJ2-1|-|TRBV28
ASSLTVSREQF
>TRBJ2-1|-|TRBV27
ASRRDYTTYNEQF
>TRBJ2-2|-|TRBV9
ASSVGGRAGGVNTGELF
>TRBJ2-3|-|TRBV5-5
ASSLAGDTQY
>TRBJ2-7|-|TRBV14
ASSQVGEQY